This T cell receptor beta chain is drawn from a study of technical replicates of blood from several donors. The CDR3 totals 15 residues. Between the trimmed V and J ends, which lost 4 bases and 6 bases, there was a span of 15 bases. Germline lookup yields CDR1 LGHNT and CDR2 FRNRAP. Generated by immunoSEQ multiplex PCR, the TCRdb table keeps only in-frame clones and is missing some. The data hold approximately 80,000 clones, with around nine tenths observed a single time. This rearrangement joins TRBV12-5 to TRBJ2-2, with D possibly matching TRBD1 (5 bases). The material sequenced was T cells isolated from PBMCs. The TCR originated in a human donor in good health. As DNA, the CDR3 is TGTGCTAGTGGTTCCGGGCAGGGCCCCCCCGGGGAGCTGTTTTTT. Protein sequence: CASGSGQGPPGELFF.